The 24 T cell receptor beta chains presented below share a single source sample, sequenced in a study of blood T cells in healthy people across ages. Primed by a sample-barcoded 5' primer and a J-beta primer mix, a second PCR proceeded for roughly 6 to 12 cycles. Each CDR3 protein gets one entry after TCRdb re-called the 5' RACE reads with MiXCR. Here the sample spans fewer than 2,000,000 distinct CDR3 sequences, roughly 30% being singletons. Sequencing was done on a sample of blood. The receptors here all came from a woman aged 25 to 45 in good health.

Notes on this clonotype: The junction and the germline gene differ at one end; a read error may be behind it. V is TRBV5-1 and J is TRBJ2-3; TRBD2 is a possible D gene (5 bases). CDR1 SGHRS and CDR2 YFSETQ come from the germline V gene. This CDR3 contains 14 residues. Here the CDR3 reads CASSIASSTDTRYF. The CDR3 DNA reads as TGCGCCAGCAGTATCGCTAGCTCCACAGATACGCGGTATTTT.

This clonotype has just a few counts. V and J are TRBV27 and TRBJ2-7, with a possible D match to TRBD1 (5 bases). The CDR3 consists of 15 residues. The V gene lost 1 base and the J gene lost 4 bases, with 14 bases spanning the gap. CDR1 is MNHEY, CDR2 SMNVEV, per germline (reference sequence). The CDR3 is CASSLLVQGRYEQYF. The CDR3 nucleotides are TGTGCCAGCAGTTTATTAGTCCAGGGCCGGTACGAGCAGTACTTC.

To note about this clonotype: Being one base from a much bigger clone, this may be a read error. The chain links TRBV10-3 to TRBJ2-5, with D possibly TRBD2 on 6 matching bases. CDR3 length: 12 residues. With 7 bases removed from V and 11 bases from J, the gap between germline ends came to 17 bases. CDR1 and CDR2 from the germline V gene are ENHRY and SYGVKD. The CDR3 DNA follows: TGTGCCATCAAGGCGACAGAGAGCGGGCAGTACTTC. Encoded protein: CAIKATESGQYF.

Comment on this clonotype: One end of the junction does not line up with germline, which may come from a read error. The chain recombines TRBV20-1 with TRBJ2-1, with D uncertain. The CDR3 consists of 13 residues. Germline CDR1 reads DFQATT; CDR2 reads SNEGSKA (reference sequence). The CDR3 nucleotides are TGCGGTGCTAGAGCTGGGCTAGTCTTTGAGCAGTTCTTC. Encoded protein: CGARAGLVFEQFF.

This CDR3 is CASSRRLADTDTQYF. In DNA form, the CDR3 reads TGTGCCAGCAGCCGTCGGCTAGCGGACACAGATACGCAGTATTTT. The genes are TRBV6-1 and TRBJ2-3, with 7 bases that match TRBD2. The CDR3 runs 15 residues. V lost 6 bases and J lost 2; bases outside the gene matches: 8. Germline V gene data show CDR1 as MNHNS and CDR2 as SASEGT.

This clonotype turned up a few times. The chain combines TRBV9 with TRBJ2-7; D possibly corresponds to TRBD2 (6 bases). The V and J ends lost 0 bases and 7 bases respectively, with 11 bases between them. This CDR3 is 13 amino acids long. Germline values: CDR1 SGDLS, CDR2 YYNGEE. This CDR3 is CASSVVAGNEQYF. Written as DNA, the CDR3 is TGTGCCAGCAGCGTAGTTGCGGGGAATGAGCAGTACTTC.

The chain has TRBV4-1 and TRBJ2-7; D unclear. The germline CDR1 and CDR2 sequences are MGHRA and YSYEKL. The CDR3 spans 12 residues. Trimming took 3 bases from V and 7 from J, leaving 10 bases between them. The CDR3 region has the DNA TGCGCCAGCAGCCACCCCGACACGGAGCAGTACTTC. Translated: CASSHPDTEQYF.

This clonotype was seen many times. The rearrangement joins TRBV29-1 to TRBJ2-1, with TRBD1 identical over 9 bases. V lost 7 bases, J lost 8 bases, and 9 bases stayed unmatched. Germline V CDR1 and CDR2: SQVTM, ANQGSEA. The CDR3 spans 13 residues. The CDR3 nucleotides are TGCAGCGACAACCGGGACAGGGTCCATGAGCAGTTCTTC. Its protein product is CSDNRDRVHEQFF.

Turning to this clonotype: One end of the junction varies from germline; a read error may be responsible. The chain combines TRBV12-3 or TRBV12-4 with TRBJ2-1; possible D gene TRBD2, 6 bases. The CDR3 is 15 residues long. The CDR3 DNA reads TGTGCCAGCAGTTTTGGAGGGGCCCAGAGGAATGAGCGGTTCTTC. It encodes CASSFGGAQRNERFF.

This clonotype was counted only a few times. This chain uses TRBV20-1 with TRBJ1-4; no reliable D call. Trimming cost V 3 bases and J 4 bases, with 9 bases left between them. Germline CDR1 reads DFQATT; CDR2 reads SNEGSKA (reference sequence). CDR3 length equals 13 residues. The CDR3 reads CSARSGSNEKLFF. The CDR3 DNA reads TGCAGTGCTAGGTCGGGGAGTAATGAAAAACTGTTTTTT.

The genes are TRBV7-6 and TRBJ2-1; D gene uncertain. This CDR3 has 12 amino acids. V gave up 5 bases and J gave up 10 bases, with 12 bases separating them. Germline CDR1 is SGHVS and CDR2 is FNYEAQ. This CDR3 reads CASSRRDLEQFF. The CDR3 region has the DNA TGTGCCAGCAGCCGCCGAGACCTCGAGCAGTTCTTC. The full variable domain, rest sourced from reference TRBV7-6 and TRBJ2-1, is GAGVSQSPRYKVTKRGQDVALRCDPISGHVSLYWYRQALGQGPEFLTYFNYEAQQDKSGLPNDRFSAERPEGSISTLTIQRTEQRDSAMYRCASSRRDLEQFFGPGTRLTVL.

The chain is built from TRBV2 and TRBJ2-2, with a weak D call TRBD2 (5 bases). Germline CDR1 SNHLY, CDR2 FYNNEI. The CDR3 extends over 15 amino acids. With 7 bases removed from V and 3 bases from J, the gap between germline ends came to 15 bases. The CDR3 spells CASTEGLADTGELFF. The CDR3 DNA is TGTGCCAGCACAGAAGGGCTAGCCGACACCGGGGAGCTGTTTTTT.

The chain recombines TRBV7-3 with TRBJ2-7, with 11 nucleotides matching TRBD2. Per germline, CDR1 SGHTA and CDR2 FQGTGA. The V segment lost 4 bases and the J segment 6 bases; nucleotides outside the gene matches: 8. The CDR3 sequence is 15 residues long. The chain's CDR3 is CASSSTLAGVAEQYF. The CDR3 DNA reads as TGTGCCAGCAGCTCGACACTAGCGGGAGTTGCCGAGCAGTACTTC. Full variable domain (outside the CDR3, taken from reference TRBV7-3 and TRBJ2-7): GAGVSQTPSNKVTEKGKYVELRCDPISGHTALYWYRQSLGQGPEFLIYFQGTGAADDSGLPNDRFFAVRPEGSVSTLKIQRTERGDSAVYLCASSSTLAGVAEQYFGPGTRLTVT.

With respect to this clonotype: Here the CDR3 omits its conserved ending phenylalanine or tryptophan, so a read error is the likely source. The rearrangement uses TRBV7-2 and TRBJ2-5; D gene unclear. The tail of the sequence fits TRBJ2-7 better, so the J call may be wrong. The germline V gene has CDR1 SGHTA and CDR2 FQGNSA. This CDR3 is 13 amino acids long. The CDR3 DNA is TGTGCCAGCAGCTCCACTTCCGCCTACGAGCAGTACTGC. Translating it yields CASSSTSAYEQYC.

The V gene is TRBV2, the J gene TRBJ2-3; 10 positions agree with TRBD2. J lost 6 bases, V lost 4 bases, and 10 bases had no gene match. The germline V gene encodes CDR1 SNHLY and CDR2 FYNNEI. The CDR3 length is 16 residues. DNA for the CDR3: TGTGCCAGCAGTGTCGAGCGGGAGGGCCCTACCGATACGCAGTATTTT. It encodes CASSVEREGPTDTQYF.

The chain joins TRBV4-2 to TRBJ1-1; D uncertain. This CDR3 spans 14 amino acids. With 0 bases removed from V and 8 bases from J, the gap between germline ends came to 13 bases. Per the germline V gene, CDR1 is LGHNA and CDR2 is YNFKEQ. The CDR3 loop reads CASSQEPAGGEAFF. The CDR3 nucleotides are TGTGCCAGCAGCCAAGAACCGGCAGGTGGGGAAGCTTTCTTT.

This clonotype came up many times. The chain combines TRBV29-1 with TRBJ2-5; D is perhaps TRBD2 (5 bases). With 1 base removed from V and 3 bases from J, the gap between germline ends came to 12 bases. Germline CDR1 reads SQVTM; CDR2 reads ANQGSEA. The CDR3 spans 14 residues. DNA of the CDR3: TGCAGCGTTGAAGTCCCTCCGGGGAAAGAGACCCAGTACTTC. Translation gives CSVEVPPGKETQYF.

The rearrangement uses TRBV20-1 and TRBJ2-3, with 12 nucleotides matching TRBD2. Unmatched junction bases numbered 7, after V lost 3 bases and J lost 0 bases. The CDR3 extends over 17 amino acids. From germline, CDR1 is DFQATT and CDR2 SNEGSKA (reference sequence). The CDR3 region is CSASSLAGGVSTDTQYF. The CDR3 nucleotides are TGCAGTGCTAGTTCCCTAGCGGGGGGGGTTAGCACAGATACGCAGTATTTT.

The chain links TRBV4-1 to TRBJ1-2; D gene unclear. Trimming shortened V by 0 bases and J by 2 bases, and 7 bases separated the two germline ends. In germline, CDR1 is MGHRA, CDR2 YSYEKL. The CDR3 sequence is 14 residues long. CDR3 amino acids: CASSQDVQNYGYTF. The CDR3 nucleotides read TGCGCCAGCAGCCAAGACGTCCAAAACTATGGCTACACCTTC.

CDR3 loop: CSALGHSNQPQHF. The CDR3 DNA reads TGCAGTGCTCTCGGACATAGCAATCAGCCCCAGCATTTT. The rearrangement joins TRBV20-1 to TRBJ1-5; D is perhaps TRBD1 (5 bases). This CDR3 is built from 13 residues. Germline CDR1 and CDR2: DFQATT and SNEGSKA (reference sequence). The V gene lost 5 bases and the J gene lost 0 bases, with 8 bases spanning the gap.

The rearrangement uses TRBV20-1 and TRBJ1-5, with a possible D match to TRBD1 (5 bases). This CDR3 comprises 17 residues. Trimming pared 4 bases from V and 0 bases from J, leaving 19 bases between. Germline loops: CDR1 DFQATT, CDR2 SNEGSKA (reference sequence). The CDR3 is CSAMGLMLQYSNQPQHF. Here the CDR3 DNA reads TGCAGTGCTATGGGACTTATGCTCCAATATAGCAATCAGCCCCAGCATTTT.

This clonotype was seen a handful of times. The chain combines TRBV28 with TRBJ1-5; no firm D call. The CDR3 has 13 amino acids. The V and J ends lost 7 bases and 1 base respectively, with 8 bases between them. Germline CDR1 and CDR2: MDHEN and SYDVKM. The CDR3 sequence: CASTVQSNQPQHF. The CDR3 DNA is TGTGCCAGCACAGTGCAGAGCAATCAGCCCCAGCATTTT.

This clonotype was detected a few times. The rearrangement uses TRBV3-1 and TRBJ2-5; D remains ambiguous. V gave up 1 base and J gave up 3 bases, with 12 bases separating them. This CDR3 spans 15 amino acids. Germline loops: CDR1 LGHDT, CDR2 YNNKEL (reference sequence). The CDR3 is CASSQVGLLEETQYF. In nucleotides, the CDR3 is TGTGCCAGCAGCCAAGTCGGGCTATTAGAAGAGACCCAGTACTTC.

As concerns this clonotype: A much larger clonotype is one base distant, so this may be a read error. The rearrangement links TRBV9 to TRBJ2-4; 9 bases match TRBD2. The J call may be wrong; the DNA end is better matched by TRBJ2-7. Germline V gene data show CDR1 as SGDLS and CDR2 as YYNGEE. The CDR3 covers 15 residues. CDR3 in amino acids: CASSVRSGGGDEQYF. CDR3 in DNA: TGTGCCAGCAGCGTACGGTCTGGCGGGGGGGACGAGCAGTACTTC.